The present T cell receptor (beta chain) was sequenced within a study of blood T cells in healthy people across ages. Study-wide findings and caveats: Older individuals had lower TCR beta diversity per million T cells (the decline was roughly linear).

Only a few counts were recorded for this clonotype. Its antigen is as yet unknown. A J-beta primer mix and a sample-barcoded 5' primer were used in a second PCR of about 7 to 12 cycles. Each CDR3 protein gets one entry after TCRdb re-called the 5' RACE reads with MiXCR. The sample consists of around 970,000 distinct CDR3 sequences, approximately 50% of them appearing once. Looked up from germline, CDR1 is MNHEY and CDR2 is SVGEGT. This CDR3 is built from 13 residues. V shed 5 bases and J shed 6 bases, with 13 bases lying between them. Sequencing used blood. This receptor was identified in an older woman in good health. V is TRBV6-2 or TRBV6-3 and J is TRBJ1-1, with no clear D. This CDR3 reads CASSPPSNPEAFF. In DNA form, the CDR3 reads TGTGCCAGCAGTCCCCCCAGCAACCCTGAAGCTTTCTTT.